The 6 T cell receptor beta chains presented below share a single source sample, sequenced in a study of cytomegalovirus exposure and HLA in healthy donors. PCR employed 60 Vbeta and 13 Jbeta primers. Sequencing was performed with immunoSEQ multiplex PCR; in TCRdb, only in-frame clones are kept and a portion is missing. The data show about 150,000 clones, less than 80% seen once. Sequences were obtained from PBMCs. Receptor source: a man aged 30-40 years in good health and CMV-seronegative.

The chain is built from TRBV19 and TRBJ1-5; D is unresolved. CDR3 length equals 15 residues. Between the trimmed V and J ends, which lost 3 bases and 4 bases, there was a span of 13 bases. From germline, CDR1 is LNHDA and CDR2 SQIVND (reference sequence). Here the CDR3 reads CASSIAQLANQPQHF. For the CDR3, the DNA is TGTGCCAGTAGTATTGCACAGCTGGCGAATCAGCCCCAGCATTTT.

The CDR3 DNA is TGTGCCAGCAGTTTCGACAGGGCGACTGAAGCTTTCTTT. Translating gives CASSFDRATEAFF. The chain couples TRBV28 to TRBJ1-1; 7 positions agree with TRBD1. Germline trimming cut 3 bases from V and 5 bases from J; bases unmatched to any gene: 3. Per germline, CDR1 MDHEN and CDR2 SYDVKM. CDR3 length: 13 residues.

The chain couples TRBV19 to TRBJ2-5; 7 nucleotides align to TRBD1. The CDR3 spans 15 residues. In germline, CDR1 is LNHDA, CDR2 SQIVND (reference sequence). Trimming removed 8 bases from V and 5 bases from J; junction bases left unmatched: 14. The CDR3: CASGGQTRSVETQYF. CDR3 in DNA: TGTGCCAGTGGGGGACAGACCCGTTCTGTGGAGACCCAGTACTTC.

This rearrangement joins TRBV5-1 to TRBJ2-2; the match to TRBD1 covers 10 bases. Germline V gene sequence: CDR1 SGHRS, CDR2 YFSETQ. V lost 4 bases to trimming and J lost 7 bases; unmatched junction nucleotides: 7. This CDR3 spans 15 amino acids. The CDR3 here is CASSGTGEAVGELFF. CDR3 DNA: TGCGCCAGCAGCGGGACAGGGGAGGCGGTCGGGGAGCTGTTTTTT.

In its sample, this clone was seen once. The chain uses TRBV4-2 and TRBJ2-1; tentatively, D is TRBD2 (6 bases). The CDR3 covers 15 residues. CDR1 is LGHNA and CDR2 is YNFKEQ in the germline V gene. Trimming removed 3 bases at V and 8 bases at J, with 17 bases between. The CDR3 bases are TGTGCCAGCAGCCAGGAGGGCCCCCAATTTGATGAGCAGTTCTTC. It codes for CASSQEGPQFDEQFF.

The chain has TRBV19 and TRBJ1-5; D is ambiguous. V was cut by 5 bases and J by 4 bases, with 6 bases left in between. The CDR3 spans 12 residues. The germline V gene encodes CDR1 LNHDA and CDR2 SQIVND (reference sequence). Written as DNA, the CDR3 is TGTGCCAGTAGTCCCAATAATCAGCCCCAGCATTTT. Translating it yields CASSPNNQPQHF.